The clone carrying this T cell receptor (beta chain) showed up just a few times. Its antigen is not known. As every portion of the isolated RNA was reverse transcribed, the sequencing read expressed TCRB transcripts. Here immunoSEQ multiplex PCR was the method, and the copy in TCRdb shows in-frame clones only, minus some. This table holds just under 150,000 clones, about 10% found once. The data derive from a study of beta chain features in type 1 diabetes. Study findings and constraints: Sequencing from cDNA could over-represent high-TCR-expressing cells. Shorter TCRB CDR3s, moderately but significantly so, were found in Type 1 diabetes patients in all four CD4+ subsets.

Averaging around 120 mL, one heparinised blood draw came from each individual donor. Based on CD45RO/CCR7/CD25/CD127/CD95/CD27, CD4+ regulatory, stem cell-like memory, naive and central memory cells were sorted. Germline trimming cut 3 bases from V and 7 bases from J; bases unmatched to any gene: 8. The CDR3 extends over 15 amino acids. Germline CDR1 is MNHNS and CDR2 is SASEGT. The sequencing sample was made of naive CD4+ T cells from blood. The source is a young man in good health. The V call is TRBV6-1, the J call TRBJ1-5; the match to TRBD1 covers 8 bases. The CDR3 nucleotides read TGTGCCAGCAGTGAGGTGGGCAGGGGGCAACAGCCCCAGCATTTT. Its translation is CASSEVGRGQQPQHF.